This note documents a single T cell receptor (beta chain) sequence. This sample is drawn from a study of shared clonotypes between healthy human individuals. V shed 4 bases, J shed 6 bases, and the junction held 4 bases outside the gene matches. The CDR3 runs to 13 residues. Germline loops: CDR1 MGHDK, CDR2 SYGVNS. The method was immunoSEQ multiplex PCR; TCRdb's version includes in-frame clones alone and lacks a portion of them. This sample yields more than 1,200,000 clones, of which less than 99% are seen a single time; 0.36% belongs to the top ten. What was sequenced was naive CD4+ T cells sorted from blood. The subset is: CD45RA+ positively selected. The clonotype originates from a man between 25 and 39 years old in good health. The chain combines TRBV25-1 with TRBJ2-5, with 8 bases lining up with TRBD1. This chain's CDR3 is CASSVTGVKTQYF. CDR3 nucleotide sequence: TGTGCCAGCAGTGTGACAGGGGTAAAGACCCAGTACTTC.